The clone carrying this T cell receptor beta chain appeared a few times. RNA transcripts gave rise to amplified TCR beta CDR3 regions. RT-PCR in the first round (using the HTBI primer set) targeted the TCR CDR3. Using its own MiXCR run on the multiplex PCR reads, TCRdb lists one record per CDR3 protein. Altogether hundreds of thousands of distinct CDR3 sequences are present, around 15% being singletons, with the ten largest covering around 9.6%. This sample was taken from a study of T cells in Graves' hyperthyroidism and ophthalmopathy. Graves' hyperthyroidism showing no ophthalmopathy progression within 18 months was considered stable. Reasons for excluding patients were uncontrolled infection, other autoimmune disease, pregnancy or lactation. The CDR3 has 15 residues. V was trimmed by 7 bases and J by 9 bases, leaving 19 bases between them. Germline V lookup: CDR1 MNHNS, CDR2 SASEGT.

The genes are TRBV6-1 and TRBJ1-6; the D gene is possibly TRBD1 (6 bases). This TCR came from a woman aged 18-29 years with Graves' hyperthyroidism. Material for sequencing was blood. Written as DNA, the CDR3 is TGTGCCAGCAATAAACAGGGTTCGAAATTTTCACCCCTCCACTTT. Its translation: CASNKQGSKFSPLHF.